A single sample is the source of the 3 T cell receptor beta chains below, sequenced in a study of beta chain features in type 1 diabetes. Expressed TCRB transcripts were sequenced after all isolated RNA was converted to cDNA. Repertoires were generated with immunoSEQ multiplex PCR, while TCRdb's copy carries only in-frame clones and drops some. Among about 140,000 clones, 8.5% to 12% were seen once, and the ten largest hold 1.3%. Source material: naive CD4+ T cells from blood. The receptor source for this set is a man between 18 and 35 years old in good health.

V gene TRBV7-2 combines with J gene TRBJ2-5, with a possible D match to TRBD2 (6 bases). The V gene lost 5 bases and the J gene lost 0 bases, with 10 bases spanning the gap. The CDR3 runs to 14 residues. CDR1 is SGHTA and CDR2 is FQGNSA in the germline V gene. The chain's CDR3 is CASSRGNYQETQYF. In nucleotides, the CDR3 is TGTGCCAGCAGCCGCGGGAATTACCAAGAGACCCAGTACTTC.

CDR3 coding DNA: TGTGCCAGCAGCCCGGACGGGACCTACGAGCAGTACTTC. It yields the protein CASSPDGTYEQYF. J is TRBJ2-7 and V is TRBV9, with D possibly TRBD2 on 5 matching bases. V dropped 4 bases and J dropped 2 bases, with 10 bases sitting between them. CDR3 length equals 13 residues. Germline V gives CDR1 SGDLS, CDR2 YYNGEE.

The CDR3 here is CASSYASRGYGYTF. DNA for the CDR3: TGTGCCAGCAGTTACGCCAGTCGGGGCTATGGCTACACCTTC. The J gene is TRBJ1-2, the V gene TRBV6-5; D is unclear. The CDR3 is 14 amino acids. Germline assignment: CDR1 MNHEY and CDR2 SVGAGI. Trimming left V 2 bases short and J 4 bases short, with 11 bases between.